The T cell receptor (beta chain) described here comes from a study of STAT5B mutations in CD4+ large granular lymphocyte leukemia. Points from the study as a whole: CD4-sorted patient repertoires seemed more clonal than healthy CD4+ repertoires. The CD4+ versus CD8+ T-LGLL clonality difference may reflect limited sample size.

The CDR3 is made up of 14 amino acids. V lost 0 bases to trimming and J lost 6 bases, with 11 bases between them. Germline V gene sequence: CDR1 MNHEY, CDR2 SVGAGI. This was a survey-level run. TCRdb's copy holds only in-frame clones and misses some; the assay was immunoSEQ multiplex PCR. In the table there are about 35,000 clones, 65% to 80% of which are singletons. This clone was observed a handful of times. Its specificity is not known. The sequencing sample was made of CD4+ T cells from blood buffy coats. The chain joins TRBV6-5 to TRBJ1-2; D call uncertain. The clonotype was recovered from a human donor in good health. In DNA form, the CDR3 reads TGTGCCAGCAGTTACTCGGAACGGACGAATGGCTACACCTTC. Its translation: CASSYSERTNGYTF.